The rows below give T cell receptor beta chains drawn from one sample of a study of CD4 and CD8 cells across lung adenocarcinoma regions. A single record per CDR3 protein comes from TCRdb applying MiXCR to the PCR reads. The sample holds 20,000 to 25,000 distinct CDR3 sequences; approximately 49% are singletons and the top ten take roughly a quarter. Sample: CD8+ T cells from the center of a lung tumor. These receptors were taken from a female donor with lung adenocarcinoma. The CD4 and CD8 labels of this study may be unreliable. CDR3s include the opening cysteine and the closing phenylalanine or tryptophan. A D gene is named only where the DNA matches it firmly. Rows give clone size only sometimes, using once, few, many, or a class for an expanded clone.

d_call: NA; j_call: TRBJ2-3; v_call: TRBV6-5; clone_size: NA; cdr3_aa: CASSSGQTAKDTQYF; cdr3_nt: TGTGCCAGCAGTTCGGGGCAGACTGCCAAAGACACGCAGTATTTT
d_call: TRBD1; j_call: TRBJ2-5; v_call: TRBV27; clone_size: large; cdr3_aa: CASSSTGQGWKTQYF; cdr3_nt: TGTGCCAGCAGTTCAACGGGACAGGGATGGAAGACCCAGTACTTC
d_call: NA; j_call: TRBJ2-2; v_call: TRBV6-5; clone_size: many; cdr3_aa: CASSYGVGSTGELFF; cdr3_nt: TGTGCCAGCAGTTATGGTGTCGGGAGCACCGGGGAGCTGTTTTTT
d_call: TRBD2; j_call: TRBJ2-1; v_call: TRBV6-2/TRBV6-3; clone_size: NA; cdr3_aa: CASSPWVAGGQGEQFF; cdr3_nt: TGTGCCAGCAGTCCCTGGGTAGCGGGGGGGCAGGGTGAGCAGTTCTTC
d_call: NA; j_call: TRBJ2-1; v_call: TRBV4-1; clone_size: once; cdr3_aa: CASSRPTSRNEQFF; cdr3_nt: TGCGCCAGCAGCCGGCCGACTAGTAGGAATGAGCAGTTCTTC
d_call: NA; j_call: TRBJ2-3; v_call: TRBV10-3; clone_size: NA; cdr3_aa: CAMGDGAGDEETQYF; cdr3_nt: TGTGCCATGGGTGACGGAGCCGGTGACGAAGAGACGCAGTATTTC
d_call: NA; j_call: TRBJ2-7; v_call: TRBV27; clone_size: NA; cdr3_aa: CASSLGQRPTDTQYF; cdr3_nt: TGTGCCAGCAGTTTGGGGCAGAGACCCACAGATACGCAGTACTTC
d_call: TRBD1; j_call: TRBJ2-7; v_call: TRBV6-1; clone_size: medium-sized; cdr3_aa: CASSARGLGGTGWSGNKPYEQYF; cdr3_nt: TGTGCCAGCAGTGCCCGAGGGCTCGGAGGGACAGGGTGGTCGGGGAACAAACCCTACGAGCAGTACTTC
d_call: TRBD2; j_call: TRBJ2-1; v_call: TRBV5-1; clone_size: few; cdr3_aa: CASSLSQPGLAGDREQFF; cdr3_nt: TGCGCCAGCAGCTTAAGTCAGCCGGGACTAGCGGGAGATCGTGAGCAGTTCTTC
d_call: TRBD2; j_call: TRBJ2-5; v_call: TRBV5-1; clone_size: few; cdr3_aa: CASTLAGGRETQYF; cdr3_nt: TGCGCCAGCACACTAGCGGGAGGGAGAGAGACCCAGTACTTC
d_call: NA; j_call: TRBJ1-2; v_call: TRBV6-1; clone_size: NA; cdr3_aa: CASSRTAGRASLYGYTF; cdr3_nt: TGTGCCAGCAGCAGGACGGCGGGGAGGGCTTCCCTTTATGGCTACACCTTC
d_call: TRBD1; j_call: TRBJ2-7; v_call: TRBV30; clone_size: few; cdr3_aa: CAWRLGDRDLNEQYF; cdr3_nt: TGTGCCTGGAGATTGGGGGACAGGGATCTTAACGAGCAGTACTTC
d_call: TRBD1; j_call: TRBJ2-5; v_call: TRBV5-1; clone_size: once; cdr3_aa: CASRSGGGETQYF; cdr3_nt: TGCGCCAGCAGATCAGGGGGTGGAGAGACCCAGTACTTC
d_call: TRBD2; j_call: TRBJ2-3; v_call: TRBV6-5; clone_size: NA; cdr3_aa: CASSYLKRGAGGTGTQYF; cdr3_nt: TGTGCCAGCAGTTACCTAAAACGGGGGGCGGGAGGCACAGGGACGCAGTATTTT
d_call: TRBD2; j_call: TRBJ2-7; v_call: TRBV11-2; clone_size: NA; cdr3_aa: CASSPQGAGYSYEQYF; cdr3_nt: TGTGCCAGCAGCCCTCAGGGAGCGGGATATTCCTACGAGCAGTACTTC
d_call: NA; j_call: TRBJ1-1; v_call: TRBV6-1; clone_size: few; cdr3_aa: CASSEVDTQNTEAFF; cdr3_nt: TGTGCCAGCAGTGAAGTGGACACCCAGAACACTGAAGCTTTCTTT
d_call: TRBD2; j_call: TRBJ2-1; v_call: TRBV7-2; clone_size: medium-sized; cdr3_aa: CASSSGPGLAGGRDEFF; cdr3_nt: TGTGCCAGCAGCTCGGGGCCGGGACTAGCGGGAGGGCGGGATGAGTTCTTC
d_call: NA; j_call: TRBJ2-3; v_call: TRBV11-1; clone_size: NA; cdr3_aa: CASRVTGLWAKNTQYF; cdr3_nt: TGTGCCAGCCGCGTCACGGGGCTGTGGGCCAAAAACACGCAGTATTTC
d_call: NA; j_call: TRBJ2-3; v_call: TRBV27; clone_size: large; cdr3_aa: CASRQRVGLTDTQYF; cdr3_nt: TGTGCCAGCAGGCAGCGGGTAGGACTCACAGATACGCAGTATTTT
d_call: TRBD1; j_call: TRBJ2-1; v_call: TRBV7-2; clone_size: medium-sized; cdr3_aa: CASSTGDRGVDEQFF; cdr3_nt: TGTGCCAGCAGCACCGGCGACAGGGGGGTCGATGAGCAGTTCTTC
d_call: TRBD1; j_call: TRBJ2-5; v_call: TRBV6-5; clone_size: NA; cdr3_aa: CASSFTGGTGVGTQYF; cdr3_nt: TGTGCCAGCAGTTTCACGGGGGGGACAGGGGTTGGGACCCAGTACTTC
d_call: NA; j_call: TRBJ2-7; v_call: TRBV6-1; clone_size: NA; cdr3_aa: CASSGRAGVDEQYF; cdr3_nt: TGTGCCAGCAGTGGTAGGGCAGGGGTGGACGAGCAGTACTTC
d_call: NA; j_call: TRBJ2-5; v_call: TRBV12-3/TRBV12-4; clone_size: once; cdr3_aa: CASGLGGRGQETQYF; cdr3_nt: TGTGCCAGCGGGCTTGGGGGCCGTGGCCAAGAGACGCAGTACTTC
d_call: TRBD1; j_call: TRBJ2-3; v_call: TRBV4-1; clone_size: NA; cdr3_aa: CASSQTGGDIQYF; cdr3_nt: TGCGCCAGCAGCCAAACAGGGGGAGATATTCAGTATTTT
d_call: TRBD1; j_call: TRBJ1-4; v_call: TRBV9; clone_size: NA; cdr3_aa: CASSYRGTASNEKLFF; cdr3_nt: TGTGCCAGCAGCTACCGGGGGACAGCGAGTAATGAAAAACTGTTTTTT
d_call: NA; j_call: TRBJ2-1; v_call: TRBV6-1; clone_size: medium-sized; cdr3_aa: CASTISGYNEQFF; cdr3_nt: TGTGCCAGCACAATTAGCGGCTACAATGAGCAGTTCTTC
d_call: TRBD1; j_call: TRBJ2-7; v_call: TRBV27; clone_size: NA; cdr3_aa: CASSFLGVRGEQYF; cdr3_nt: TGTGCCAGCAGTTTCTTGGGGGTCAGGGGGGAGCAGTACTTC
d_call: NA; j_call: TRBJ1-1; v_call: TRBV10-1; clone_size: NA; cdr3_aa: CASSAGDAAFF; cdr3_nt: TGCGCCAGCTCGGCCGGGGATGCGGCTTTCTTT
d_call: NA; j_call: TRBJ2-5; v_call: TRBV27; clone_size: NA; cdr3_aa: CGTRVRGKDTQYF; cdr3_nt: TGTGGGACCCGAGTCCGCGGGAAAGATACCCAGTACTTC
d_call: TRBD2; j_call: TRBJ2-1; v_call: TRBV7-3; clone_size: many; cdr3_aa: CASSLLGEGSYNEQFF; cdr3_nt: TGTGCCAGCAGCCTCTTGGGGGAGGGATCCTACAATGAGCAGTTCTTC
d_call: NA; j_call: TRBJ1-5; v_call: TRBV27; clone_size: NA; cdr3_aa: CASSFRGPDPPHHF; cdr3_nt: TGTGCCAGCAGTTTCCGGGGGCCGGATCCGCCCCACCATTTT
d_call: TRBD2; j_call: TRBJ2-7; v_call: TRBV15; clone_size: NA; cdr3_aa: CATSSGKGGGREQYF; cdr3_nt: TGTGCCACCAGCAGCGGAAAGGGCGGGGGACGTGAGCAGTACTTC
d_call: NA; j_call: TRBJ2-3; v_call: TRBV6-5; clone_size: many; cdr3_aa: CASSYLPTGRSDTQYF; cdr3_nt: TGTGCCAGCAGTTACCTCCCGACAGGGAGGTCAGATACGCAGTATTTT
d_call: NA; j_call: TRBJ2-4; v_call: TRBV6-1; clone_size: NA; cdr3_aa: CASSGDGRLDQNTQYF; cdr3_nt: TGTGCCAGCAGTGGCGACGGGCGGCTAGACCAAAACACTCAGTACTTC
d_call: TRBD2; j_call: TRBJ2-3; v_call: TRBV10-2; clone_size: NA; cdr3_aa: CASSSSGRAETQYF; cdr3_nt: TGCGCCAGCAGCTCTAGCGGGAGGGCCGAAACGCAGTATTTT
d_call: NA; j_call: TRBJ2-4; v_call: TRBV27; clone_size: NA; cdr3_aa: CASRDRGVGAKNTQYF; cdr3_nt: TGTGCCAGCAGGGACCGGGGGGTGGGGGCCAAAAACACGCAGTACTTC
d_call: NA; j_call: TRBJ2-1; v_call: TRBV6-1; clone_size: NA; cdr3_aa: CASSEEAGSYNEQFF; cdr3_nt: TGTGCCAGCAGTGAAGAAGCGGGCTCCTACAATGAGCAGTTCTTC
d_call: NA; j_call: TRBJ2-1; v_call: TRBV27; clone_size: medium-sized; cdr3_aa: CASSSGGVLNEQFF; cdr3_nt: TGTGCCAGCAGTTCCGGCGGGGTCCTAAATGAGCAGTTCTTC
d_call: NA; j_call: TRBJ1-1; v_call: TRBV12-3/TRBV12-4; clone_size: NA; cdr3_aa: CASSSSLGVQGSTEAFF; cdr3_nt: TGTGCCAGCAGTTCAAGTTTGGGGGTCCAGGGGAGCACTGAAGCTTTCTTT
d_call: NA; j_call: TRBJ1-1; v_call: TRBV12-3/TRBV12-4; clone_size: NA; cdr3_aa: CASTKQGGRDTEAFF; cdr3_nt: TGTGCCAGCACCAAACAGGGAGGGAGGGACACTGAAGCTTTCTTT
d_call: NA; j_call: TRBJ2-4; v_call: TRBV10-1; clone_size: NA; cdr3_aa: CARGGGDKNTQYF; cdr3_nt: TGCGCCAGGGGAGGGGGTGACAAAAACACTCAGTATTTC
d_call: TRBD1; j_call: TRBJ2-3; v_call: TRBV10-1; clone_size: NA; cdr3_aa: CAGRGGCDTDTQYF; cdr3_nt: TGCGCGGGCAGAGGGGGCTGTGACACAGATACGCAGTATTTC
d_call: NA; j_call: TRBJ2-7; v_call: TRBV11-1; clone_size: few; cdr3_aa: CASSFGRSYEQYF; cdr3_nt: TGTGCCAGCAGCTTCGGCCGATCCTACGAGCAGTACTTC
d_call: NA; j_call: TRBJ2-4; v_call: TRBV27; clone_size: NA; cdr3_aa: CASAGHGRRDQETQYF; cdr3_nt: TGTGCCAGCGCGGGGCACGGGCGCCGCGACCAAGAGACTCAGTACTTC
d_call: NA; j_call: TRBJ1-4; v_call: TRBV27; clone_size: NA; cdr3_aa: CASSPSLANEKLFF; cdr3_nt: TGTGCCAGCAGTCCTTCCCTAGCTAATGAAAAACTGTTTTTT